These 21 T cell receptor beta chains were sequenced from one sample in a study of identical twins. A single record per CDR3 protein comes from TCRdb applying MiXCR to the 5' RACE reads. Among approximately 600,000 distinct CDR3 sequences, about 7.6% were seen once, and the ten largest hold 1.6%. The same data also contributed to another study, on yellow fever vaccine responses in identical twins.

Sequenced: PBMCs. Receptor source: a woman between 18 and 29 years old in good health.

This clonotype was seen only a few times. The chain employs TRBV7-8 and TRBJ1-6; a possible D gene is TRBD1 (5 bases). The germline CDR1 and CDR2 sequences are SGHVS and FQNEAQ. This CDR3 spans 14 amino acids. With 11 bases removed from V and 6 bases from J, the gap between germline ends came to 17 bases. The chain's CDR3 is CASREDIPNSPLHF. CDR3 DNA: TGTGCCTCACGGGAGGACATTCCTAATTCACCCCTCCACTTT.

This clonotype has a handful of counts. CDR3 coding DNA: TGTGCCAGCAGTTTATCCCGTTTTGCGGGAGTAACGGATGAGCAGTTCTTC. This codes for CASSLSRFAGVTDEQFF. This sequence joins TRBV27 and TRBJ2-1; 7 nucleotides agree with TRBD2. V lost 0 bases and J lost 8; bases outside the gene matches: 13. The CDR3 sequence is 17 residues long. CDR1 is MNHEY, CDR2 SMNVEV, per germline (reference sequence).

In its sample, this clonotype was seen many times. The V call is TRBV12-3 or TRBV12-4, the J call TRBJ2-3, with TRBD1 identical over 8 bases. CDR3 size: 16 residues. Trimming removed 4 bases from V and 4 bases from J; junction bases left unmatched: 10. The CDR3 DNA reads as TGTGCCAGCAGTTCCCTCCGGGACAGGAACCCAGATACGCAGTATTTT. It yields the protein CASSSLRDRNPDTQYF.

This clonotype was seen ten or more times. The chain is built from TRBV12-3 or TRBV12-4 and TRBJ1-3; D is uncertain. V was pared by 8 bases and J by 0 bases, with 8 bases between. The CDR3 is 13 amino acids. DNA for the CDR3: TGTGCCAGCTCTAAAAGCTCTGGAAACACCATATATTTT. Protein: CASSKSSGNTIYF.

DNA of the CDR3: TGTGCCAGCAGTTTAACTAGCGGGAGGGCCTTCAATGAGCAGTTCTTC. The encoded protein is CASSLTSGRAFNEQFF. The V call is TRBV12-3 or TRBV12-4, the J call TRBJ2-1, with 13 bases matching TRBD2. Unmatched junction bases numbered 4, after V lost 2 bases and J lost 6 bases. This CDR3 region has 16 residues.

The rearrangement uses TRBV27 and TRBJ2-7; D is unresolved. Trimming removed 6 bases at V and 2 bases at J, with 11 bases between. Germline-derived CDR1 and CDR2 are MNHEY and SMNVEV (reference sequence). The CDR3 length is 13 residues. DNA of the CDR3: TGTGCCAGCAGGTCTAGAGAACCCTACGAGCAGTACTTC. Translated: CASRSREPYEQYF.

A few counts support this clonotype. The V and J genes are TRBV15 and TRBJ2-1, with 9 bases matching TRBD1. The junction had 9 bases not matched to a gene; V was cut back by 5 bases and J by 4 bases. Germline V gene data show CDR1 as LNHNV and CDR2 as YYDKDF (reference sequence). This CDR3 has 16 amino acids. The DNA for the CDR3 is TGTGCCACCAGCGAAGAAGGGGGACAGGGATACAATGAGCAGTTCTTC. The encoded protein is CATSEEGGQGYNEQFF.

The genes are TRBV10-3 and TRBJ1-5, with unresolved D. The CDR3 is 13 amino acids. In germline, CDR1 is ENHRY, CDR2 SYGVKD. V lost 4 bases to trimming and J lost 0 bases, with 4 bases between them. The CDR3: CAISGVSNQPQHF. In nucleotides, the CDR3 is TGTGCCATCAGTGGGGTTAGCAATCAGCCCCAGCATTTT.

The rearrangement uses TRBV20-1 and TRBJ2-5; D possibly corresponds to TRBD2 (6 bases). This CDR3 is 15 amino acids long. The germline V gene encodes CDR1 DFQATT and CDR2 SNEGSKA (reference sequence). V was pared by 5 bases and J by 0 bases, with 16 bases between. DNA of the CDR3: TGCAGTGCTCCCCCGCCGGGAGCTTACCAAGAGACCCAGTACTTC. Translating gives CSAPPPGAYQETQYF.

This clonotype was found a few times. The rearrangement joins TRBV7-9 to TRBJ2-3; the D is unclear. V was pared by 5 bases and J by 0 bases, with 18 bases between. The CDR3 is 17 amino acids. Germline V gives CDR1 SEHNR, CDR2 FQNEAQ (reference sequence). CDR3 nucleotides: TGTGCCAGCAGCCCTAGAGGACGATTAGCTAGCACAGATACGCAGTATTTT. It translates to CASSPRGRLASTDTQYF. Full variable domain (missing parts from reference TRBV7-9 and TRBJ2-3): DTGVSQNPRHKITKRGQNVTFRCDPISEHNRLYWYRQTLGQGPEFLTYFQNEAQLEKSRLLSDRFSAERPKGSFSTLEIQRTEQGDSAMYLCASSPRGRLASTDTQYFGPGTRLTVL.

This clonotype was observed at least ten times. The rearrangement uses TRBV2 and TRBJ1-5; 9 nucleotides align to TRBD1. This CDR3 region has 14 residues. The germline V gene encodes CDR1 SNHLY and CDR2 FYNNEI. J was trimmed by 6 bases and V by 4 bases; bases with no gene match: 4. DNA of the CDR3: TGTGCCAGCAGTGGGACAGGGGTTATTCAGCCCCAGCATTTT. Protein sequence: CASSGTGVIQPQHF.

J is TRBJ2-2 and V is TRBV20-1; 9 bases are shared with TRBD1. This CDR3 has 16 residues. Germline lookup yields CDR1 DFQATT and CDR2 SNEGSKA (reference sequence). V lost 2 bases to trimming and J lost 2 bases; unmatched junction nucleotides: 6. The CDR3 region has the DNA TGCAGTGCTAGATCATGGACAGGGGAAAACACCGGGGAGCTGTTTTTT. Amino acids: CSARSWTGENTGELFF.

This clonotype was counted at least ten times. The chain employs TRBV24-1 and TRBJ2-3, with D unclear. Trimming removed 4 bases from V and 5 bases from J, with 18 bases in between. Germline V lookup: CDR1 KGHDR, CDR2 SFDVKD. The CDR3 contains 16 residues. In DNA form, the CDR3 reads TGTGCCACCAGTGACAGTCGTGGGTCGGTTGAAGATACGCAGTATTTT. Translating gives CATSDSRGSVEDTQYF.

This clonotype was seen only a few times. CDR3 sequence reads: CSASLWGGPGGEQFF. The CDR3 DNA sequence: TGCAGTGCTAGTTTGTGGGGGGGCCCTGGTGGTGAGCAGTTCTTC. V is TRBV20-1 and J is TRBJ2-1; a possible D gene is TRBD2 (7 bases). Germline CDR1 is DFQATT and CDR2 is SNEGSKA (reference sequence). V lost 3 bases, J lost 9 bases, and 21 bases lay in between. The CDR3 has 15 amino acids.

This clonotype was recorded many times. The gene calls are TRBV20-1 and TRBJ1-1, with D possibly TRBD1 on 6 matching bases. Trimming took 4 bases from V and 1 from J, leaving 10 bases between them. The CDR3 loop spans 13 amino acids. Germline CDR1 DFQATT, CDR2 SNEGSKA (reference sequence). The CDR3 DNA reads as TGCAGTGCTACCGGGACAAAGAACACTGAAGCTTTCTTT. Translated, it gives CSATGTKNTEAFF.

This clonotype was observed a handful of times. V gene TRBV7-8 combines with J gene TRBJ1-5; D is uncertain. This CDR3 has 15 amino acids. Germline CDR1 SGHVS, CDR2 FQNEAQ. Trimming cost V 6 bases and J 0 bases, with 12 bases left between them. CDR3 in DNA: TGTGCCAGCAGTTCCACATTACTTAGCAATCAGCCCCAGCATTTT. The encoded protein is CASSSTLLSNQPQHF.

This clonotype showed up just a few times. The chain links TRBV25-1 to TRBJ2-3; D may be TRBD1 or TRBD2 (6 bases each). The ends were cut back, 2 bases at V and 0 bases at J, with 18 bases in the middle. This CDR3 comprises 18 residues. In germline, CDR1 is MGHDK, CDR2 SYGVNS. This CDR3 is CASSERGWGAGSTDTQYF. DNA of the CDR3: TGTGCCAGCAGTGAACGAGGGTGGGGGGCCGGAAGCACAGATACGCAGTATTTT. Complete variable domain (other parts from reference TRBV25-1 and TRBJ2-3): EADIYQTPRYLVIGTGKKITLECSQTMGHDKMYWYQQDPGMELHLIHYSYGVNSTEKGDLSSESTVSRIRTEHFPLTLESARPSHTSQYLCASSERGWGAGSTDTQYFGPGTRLTVL.

This clonotype was picked up a small number of times. The chain joins TRBV6-1 to TRBJ1-3; 7 bases fit TRBD1. Germline V gives CDR1 MNHNS, CDR2 SASEGT. The trim removed 9 bases at V and 4 bases at J, leaving 9 bases unmatched. The CDR3 extends over 14 amino acids. CDR3 amino acids: CARAGTASGNTIYF. The CDR3 DNA reads TGTGCCAGAGCCGGGACAGCCTCCGGAAACACCATATATTTT.

This clonotype was recorded at least ten times. The chain recombines TRBV10-3 with TRBJ1-2, with D possibly TRBD1 on 5 matching bases. The CDR3 has 12 residues. Per germline, CDR1 ENHRY and CDR2 SYGVKD. The ends were cut back, 7 bases at V and 3 bases at J, with 9 bases in the middle. CDR3 in amino acids: CAINGGYYGYTF. The CDR3 DNA is TGTGCCATCAATGGGGGTTACTATGGCTACACCTTC.

The rearrangement uses TRBV29-1 and TRBJ1-2; unclear D gene. The V gene lost 2 bases and the J gene lost 0 bases, with 10 bases spanning the gap. This CDR3 has 14 amino acids. CDR1 SQVTM and CDR2 ANQGSEA come from the germline V gene. CDR3 protein: CSVERQLTNYGYTF. The CDR3 region has the DNA TGCAGCGTTGAAAGGCAGCTTACTAACTATGGCTACACCTTC. Combining the CDR3 with reference TRBV29-1 and TRBJ1-2 gives the whole variable domain SAVISQKPSRDICQRGTSLTIQCQVDSQVTMMFWYRQQPGQSLTLIATANQGSEATYESGFVIDKFPISRPNLTFSTLTVSNMSPEDSSIYLCSVERQLTNYGYTFGSGTRLTVV.

The chain's CDR3 is CASSSGVAVTDTQYF. The CDR3 bases are TGCGCCAGCAGTTCAGGCGTAGCGGTAACAGATACGCAGTATTTT. This chain joins TRBV5-1 and TRBJ2-3; maybe TRBD2 (6 bases). CDR1 and CDR2 (germline): SGHRS, YFSETQ. Trimming removed 5 bases at V and 3 bases at J, with 16 bases between. The CDR3 extends over 15 amino acids. The whole variable domain, remainder taken from reference TRBV5-1 and TRBJ2-3, is KAGVTQTPRYLIKTRGQQVTLSCSPISGHRSVSWYQQTPGQGLQFLFEYFSETQRNKGNFPGRFSGRQFSNSRSEMNVSTLELGDSALYLCASSSGVAVTDTQYFGPGTRLTVL.